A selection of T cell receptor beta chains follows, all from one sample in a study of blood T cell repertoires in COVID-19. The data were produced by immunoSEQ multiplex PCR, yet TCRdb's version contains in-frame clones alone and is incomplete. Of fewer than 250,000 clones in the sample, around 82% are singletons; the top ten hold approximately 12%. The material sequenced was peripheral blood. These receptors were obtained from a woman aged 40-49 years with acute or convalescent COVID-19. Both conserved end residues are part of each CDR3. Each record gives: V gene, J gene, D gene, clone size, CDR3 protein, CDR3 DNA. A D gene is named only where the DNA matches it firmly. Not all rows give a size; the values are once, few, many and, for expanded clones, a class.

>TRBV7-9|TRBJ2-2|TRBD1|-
CASSFGQGRTGELFF
TGTGCCAGCAGCTTTGGACAGGGCAGGACCGGGGAGCTGTTTTTT
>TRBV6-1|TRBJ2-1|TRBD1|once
CASSEASPPGQGKRNEQFF
TGTGCCAGCAGTGAAGCGAGCCCCCCGGGACAGGGAAAGAGAAATGAGCAGTTCTTC
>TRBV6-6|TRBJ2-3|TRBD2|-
CASSRLAGESRTQYF
TGTGCCAGCAGCCGACTAGCGGGGGAAAGTCGTACGCAGTATTTT
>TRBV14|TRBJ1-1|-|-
CASSKAGVAPEAFF
TGTGCCAGCAGCAAAGCCGGAGTAGCCCCTGAAGCTTTCTTT
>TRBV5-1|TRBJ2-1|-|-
CASRRGQEGNEQFF
TGCGCCAGCAGAAGAGGACAGGAGGGTAATGAGCAGTTCTTC
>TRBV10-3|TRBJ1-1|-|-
CAISESYEAFF
TGTGCCATCAGTGAGTCCTATGAAGCTTTCTTT
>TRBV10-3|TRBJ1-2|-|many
CAISETTGYGYTF
TGTGCCATCAGTGAAACGACAGGCTATGGCTACACCTTC
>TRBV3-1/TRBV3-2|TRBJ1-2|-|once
CASSLDRYHGYTF
TGTGCCAGCAGCCTCGACAGATATCATGGCTACACCTTC
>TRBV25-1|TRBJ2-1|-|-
CASRTPSNEQFF
TGTGCCAGCAGGACCCCTAGCAATGAGCAGTTCTTC
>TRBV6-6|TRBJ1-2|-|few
CASSPGQYYYGYTF
TGTGCCAGCAGCCCCGGACAATATTACTATGGCTACACCTTC
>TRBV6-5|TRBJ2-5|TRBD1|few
CASSYPGTGTQYF
TGTGCCAGCAGTTACCCAGGGACAGGGACCCAGTACTTC
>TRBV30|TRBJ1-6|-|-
CAFTGNSPLHF
TGTGCTTTCACAGGGAATTCACCCCTCCACTTT
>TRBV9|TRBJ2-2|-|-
CASSPLDLDGGELFF
TGTGCCAGCAGCCCCCTGGACTTAGATGGCGGGGAGCTGTTTTTT
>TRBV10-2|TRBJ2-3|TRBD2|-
CATRILAGAEDTQYF
TGCGCCACGCGAATACTAGCGGGAGCCGAGGATACGCAGTATTTT
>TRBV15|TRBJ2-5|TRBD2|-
CATSSLLAGRETQYF
TGTGCCACCAGTTCGTTACTAGCGGGCCGGGAGACCCAGTACTTC
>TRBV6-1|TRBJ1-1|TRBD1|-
CASSERGGPGDTEAFF
TGTGCCAGCAGTGAGCGAGGGGGCCCGGGAGACACTGAAGCTTTCTTT
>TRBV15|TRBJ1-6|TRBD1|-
CATSRDRGRGSPLHF
TGTGCCACCAGCAGAGACAGGGGGCGAGGTTCACCCCTCCACTTT
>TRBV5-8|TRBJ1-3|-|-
CASSLGEYSGNTIYF
TGTGCCAGCAGCTTGGGGGAGTACTCTGGAAACACCATATATTTT
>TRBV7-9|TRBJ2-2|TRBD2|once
CASSSRRRASGDTGELFF
TGTGCCAGCAGCTCCCGAAGAAGAGCTAGCGGAGACACCGGGGAGCTGTTTTTT
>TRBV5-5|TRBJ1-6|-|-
CASSRKQGDNSPLHF
TGTGCCAGCAGCCGAAAACAGGGAGATAATTCACCCCTCCACTTT
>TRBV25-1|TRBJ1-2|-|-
CASSEFELRQSGYTF
TGTGCCAGCAGTGAGTTTGAATTGAGACAGTCTGGCTACACCTTC
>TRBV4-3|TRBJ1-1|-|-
CASSPLRNTEAFF
TGCGCCAGCAGCCCCTTGAGGAACACTGAAGCTTTCTTT
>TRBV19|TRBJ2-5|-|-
CASSIAGWETQYF
TGTGCCAGTAGTATCGCGGGCTGGGAGACCCAGTACTTC
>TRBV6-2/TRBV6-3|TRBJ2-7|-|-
CASSSTGVGEQYF
TGTGCCAGCAGTTCCACGGGAGTCGGCGAGCAGTACTTC